The 8 T cell receptor beta chains below come from one sample, sequenced in a study of blood T cell repertoires in COVID-19. Generated by immunoSEQ multiplex PCR, the TCRdb table keeps only in-frame clones and is missing some. Altogether 60,000 to 80,000 clones are present, 70% to 90% being singletons, with the ten largest covering about 23%. Sequenced material: peripheral blood. The source is a man in his forties or fifties with acute or convalescent COVID-19.

This chain links TRBV6-6 with TRBJ1-4; 9 nucleotides match TRBD1. Germline V gene data show CDR1 as MNHNY and CDR2 as SVGAGI (reference sequence). This CDR3 contains 15 residues. The ends lost 4 bases at V and 8 bases at J; junction bases unmatched: 8. CDR3 DNA: TGTGCCAGCAGTTCCCGGGACAGGGCGGAAGAAAAACTGTTTTTT. The encoded protein is CASSSRDRAEEKLFF.

The V and J genes are TRBV6-5 and TRBJ2-7; 7 bases agree with TRBD1. Germline-derived CDR1 and CDR2 are MNHEY and SVGAGI. The CDR3 spans 13 residues. J gave up 4 bases and V 8 bases, and 8 bases lay outside the gene matches. CDR3 residues: CASLGRGQYEQYF. In nucleotides, the CDR3 is TGTGCCAGCCTAGGAAGGGGGCAATACGAGCAGTACTTC.

The chain carries TRBV18 and TRBJ1-2; D gene unclear. With 0 bases removed from V and 2 bases from J, the gap between germline ends came to 7 bases. Germline assignment: CDR1 KGHSH and CDR2 LQKENI. The CDR3 sequence is 14 residues long. The CDR3 reads CASSPPELNYGYTF. The CDR3 DNA follows: TGTGCCAGCTCACCACCGGAGTTGAACTATGGCTACACCTTC.

This sequence joins TRBV25-1 and TRBJ1-5; no clear D. CDR3 length: 12 residues. Trimming left V 6 bases short and J 4 bases short, with 7 bases between. Germline V gene sequence: CDR1 MGHDK, CDR2 SYGVNS. The CDR3 DNA reads as TGTGCCAGCAGATTCGAGAATCAGCCCCAGCATTTT. Translating it yields CASRFENQPQHF.

The genes are TRBV27 and TRBJ2-7, with D maybe TRBD2 (5 bases). Germline CDR1 MNHEY, CDR2 SMNVEV (reference sequence). Trimming removed 2 bases at V and 0 bases at J, with 11 bases between. The CDR3 has 15 residues. The CDR3 DNA reads TGTGCCAGCAGTTTACTTCGGGGTCGCTCCTACGAGCAGTACTTC. This sequence encodes CASSLLRGRSYEQYF.

This rearrangement joins TRBV29-1 to TRBJ1-3; TRBD1 aligns across 9 bases. This CDR3 has 13 residues. Losses at the gene ends were 6 bases for V and 3 bases for J; bases not matched to a gene: 3. Germline V gene sequence: CDR1 SQVTM, CDR2 ANQGSEA. CDR3 sequence reads: CSVGQGRGNTIYF. The DNA for the CDR3 is TGCAGCGTGGGACAGGGCCGTGGAAACACCATATATTTT.

This chain joins TRBV7-2 and TRBJ1-3; D gene ambiguous. CDR1 is SGHTA, CDR2 FQGNSA, per germline. The CDR3 loop spans 15 amino acids. The ends were cut back, 5 bases at V and 1 base at J, with 12 bases in the middle. DNA for the CDR3: TGTGCCAGCAGCCCCGACTCGGGGTCTGGAAACACCATATATTTT. Translation: CASSPDSGSGNTIYF. Using reference TRBV7-2 and TRBJ1-3 for the parts outside the CDR3, the full variable domain is GAGVSQSPSNKVTEKGKDVELRCDPISGHTALYWYRQSLGQGLEFLIYFQGNSAPDKSGLPSDRFSAERTGGSVSTLTIQRTQQEDSAVYLCASSPDSGSGNTIYFGEGSWLTVV.

This clone has a single count. V gene TRBV5-6 combines with J gene TRBJ2-3; 9 nucleotides align to TRBD2. CDR3 size: 17 residues. CDR1 is SGHDT and CDR2 is YYEEEE in the germline V gene. Unmatched junction bases numbered 9, after V lost 3 bases and J lost 1 base. In DNA, the CDR3 is TGTGCCAGCAGCTCGCTTGGAAAGCGGGGGGGCACAGATACGCAGTATTTT. This encodes CASSSLGKRGGTDTQYF. The full variable domain, in which reference TRBV5-6 and TRBJ2-3 provide the parts outside the CDR3, is DAGVTQSPTHLIKTRGQQVTLRCSPKSGHDTVSWYQQALGQGPQFIFQYYEEEERQRGNFPDRFSGHQFPNYSSELNVNALLLGDSALYLCASSSLGKRGGTDTQYFGPGTRLTVL.